These 6 T cell receptor beta chains were sequenced from one sample in a study of metastatic and nonmetastatic thyroid tumors. TCRdb re-called clones from the PCR reads using MiXCR. This table has about 39,000 clones, around 20% appearing once. Ahead of thyroid surgery, no patient had received treatment of any kind. Sequenced sample: blood. These TCRs come from a female donor with papillary thyroid cancer or a benign thyroid nodule (not recorded which). Some clones in this sample may be carry-over from other donors' samples.

This clone came up once. The chain links TRBV2 to TRBJ2-1, with 8 bases aligning to TRBD2. The CDR3 is 15 amino acids. From germline, CDR1 is SNHLY and CDR2 FYNNEI. V dropped 3 bases and J dropped 8; count of bases not matched to a gene: 9. The CDR3 protein is CASSETSVRIDEQFF. CDR3 DNA sequence: TGTGCCAGCAGTGAGACTAGCGTCAGGATAGATGAGCAGTTCTTC. Full variable domain (rest looked up from reference TRBV2 and TRBJ2-1): EPEVTQTPSHQVTQMGQEVILRCVPISNHLYFYWYRQILGQKVEFLVSFYNNEISEKSEIFDDQFSVERPDGSNFTLKIRSTKLEDSAMYFCASSETSVRIDEQFFGPGTRLTVL.

J is TRBJ2-7 and V is TRBV20-1; D remains ambiguous. The CDR3 is made up of 10 amino acids. Trimming left V 4 bases short and J 7 bases short, with 8 bases between. CDR1 is DFQATT, CDR2 SNEGSKA, per germline (reference sequence). The CDR3 DNA sequence: TGCAGTGCTATTCAAAGAGAGCAGTACTTC. This gives the protein CSAIQREQYF.

This clone was counted at least ten times. This chain connects TRBV5-1 to TRBJ2-3; D may be TRBD1 or TRBD2 (6 bases each). V shed 0 bases and J shed 6 bases, with 11 bases lying between them. The V gene's germline CDR1 is SGHRS and CDR2 YFSETQ. This CDR3 has 14 amino acids. The CDR3 sequence is CASSLATGRDTQYF. CDR3 in DNA: TGCGCCAGCAGCTTGGCCACAGGGAGGGATACGCAGTATTTT. The variable domain in full, with the rest retrieved from reference TRBV5-1 and TRBJ2-3, is KAGVTQTPRYLIKTRGQQVTLSCSPISGHRSVSWYQQTPGQGLQFLFEYFSETQRNKGNFPGRFSGRQFSNSRSEMNVSTLELGDSALYLCASSLATGRDTQYFGPGTRLTVL.

This clone is medium-sized by share. The V gene is TRBV28, the J gene TRBJ1-2; D remains unclear. The ends were cut back, 10 bases at V and 0 bases at J, with 9 bases in the middle. Germline CDR1 is MDHEN and CDR2 is SYDVKM. The CDR3 sequence is 12 residues long. The CDR3 sequence: CATSVPNYGYTF. The CDR3 nucleotides read TGTGCCACCTCGGTCCCTAACTATGGCTACACCTTC.

This clone came up many times. V is TRBV28 and J is TRBJ2-1; TRBD1 matches at 7 bases. The CDR3 loop spans 16 amino acids. Per germline, CDR1 MDHEN and CDR2 SYDVKM. V shed 3 bases and J 6 bases; nucleotides not matched to a gene: 11. In DNA form, the CDR3 reads TGTGCCAGCAGTTTTGGGGACAGTGCGATCGTCAATGAGCAGTTCTTC. Its protein is CASSFGDSAIVNEQFF.

This clone was detected ten times or more. V usage is TRBV19 and J usage is TRBJ1-3; 9 bases agree with TRBD1. The germline V gene encodes CDR1 LNHDA and CDR2 SQIVND (reference sequence). After removal of 5 bases from V and 0 bases from J, the junction contained 5 bases not matched to a gene. This CDR3 comprises 16 residues. CDR3 DNA: TGTGCCAGTAGTCTCGCGACAGGGGGCTCTGGAAACACCATATATTTT. It encodes CASSLATGGSGNTIYF.